Listed below are T cell receptor beta chains from one sample, sequenced in a study of T-cell memory formation after mild COVID-19. One entry per CDR3 protein results from TCRdb running MiXCR on the 5' RACE reads. The sample shows 120,000 to 150,000 distinct CDR3 sequences, under 25% of them seen only once. The source material was PBMCs or a T cell subset sorted from them (not recorded which). Receptors were obtained from an adult woman who had mild COVID-19 (a few samples of this study predate the infection). Cell type and time point are not known. The CDR3 runs from the conserved cysteine through the conserved F or W. The D gene is left open where the match is weak. Rows may omit the clone size; those that give it use once, few, many or a size class.

size,J,V,D,CDR3,DNA
NA,TRBJ2-5,TRBV5-5,NA,CASSLSSEAETQYF,TGTGCCAGCAGCTTGTCTTCCGAGGCGGAGACCCAGTACTTC
NA,TRBJ2-7,TRBV3-1,NA,CASSQRGGRSVYEQYF,TGTGCCAGCAGCCAACGGGGCGGCCGATCAGTATACGAGCAGTACTTC
once,TRBJ1-2,TRBV9,NA,CASSVEGGDYGYTF,TGTGCCAGCAGCGTAGAGGGAGGGGACTATGGCTACACCTTC
NA,TRBJ2-2,TRBV6-5,TRBD1,CASSIPTGTGSGELFF,TGTGCCAGCAGTATCCCAACCGGGACAGGGTCCGGGGAGCTGTTTTTT
many,TRBJ2-2,TRBV24-1,NA,CATGLGTGELFF,TGTGCCACCGGCCTCGGTACCGGGGAGCTGTTTTTT
NA,TRBJ2-1,TRBV5-4,TRBD2,CASSLQLAGAYNEQFF,TGTGCCAGCAGCTTGCAACTAGCGGGAGCCTACAATGAGCAGTTCTTC
many,TRBJ2-1,TRBV5-1,NA,CASSTSLAYNEQFF,TGCGCCAGCAGCACTAGTTTGGCCTACAATGAGCAGTTCTTC
NA,TRBJ1-1,TRBV27,NA,CASSLRWMSTEAFF,TGTGCCAGCAGTTTGAGATGGATGAGTACTGAAGCTTTCTTT
few,TRBJ2-7,TRBV6-6,NA,CASSWGFYEQYF,TGTGCCAGCAGTTGGGGGTTTTACGAGCAGTACTTC
NA,TRBJ2-3,TRBV7-2,NA,CASSNSGGTDTQYF,TGTGCCAGCAGCAACAGCGGAGGCACAGATACGCAGTATTTT
few,TRBJ1-2,TRBV7-2,NA,CASSLDSNNYGYTF,TGTGCCAGCAGTCTCGACTCAAATAACTATGGCTACACCTTC
few,TRBJ1-1,TRBV7-9,NA,CASSFDIGLGNTEAFF,TGTGCCAGCAGCTTCGACATCGGACTGGGGAACACTGAAGCTTTCTTT
few,TRBJ1-2,TRBV18,TRBD1,CASSEGQGFGYTF,TGTGCCAGCTCAGAGGGACAGGGATTCGGCTACACCTTC
few,TRBJ2-3,TRBV5-1,NA,CASSLGEISTDTQYF,TGCGCCAGCAGCCTCGGGGAGATTAGCACAGATACGCAGTATTTT
few,TRBJ1-1,TRBV11-2,NA,CASSLTGSNTEAFF,TGTGCCAGCAGTCTCACAGGTTCGAACACTGAAGCTTTCTTT
NA,TRBJ1-2,TRBV21-1,NA,CARSTPPNYGYTF,TGTGCCAGATCGACCCCCCCTAACTATGGCTACACCTTC
NA,TRBJ2-1,TRBV5-1,NA,CASSLALREQFF,TGCGCCAGCAGCTTGGCTCTCCGTGAGCAGTTCTTC
many,TRBJ2-7,TRBV20-1,TRBD2,CSASPGTSAYEQYF,TGCAGTGCTAGCCCCGGGACTAGCGCGTACGAGCAGTACTTC
few,TRBJ1-3,TRBV5-1,NA,CASSPGMGNTIYF,TGCGCCAGCAGCCCCGGTATGGGGAACACCATATATTTT
few,TRBJ2-7,TRBV12-3/TRBV12-4,TRBD2,CASRVGGGAHEQYF,TGTGCCAGCAGAGTCGGCGGGGGGGCCCACGAGCAGTACTTC
NA,TRBJ1-4,TRBV6-6,NA,CASSYPGTNEKLFF,TGTGCCAGCAGTTACCCCGGCACGAACGAAAAACTGTTTTTT
few,TRBJ2-7,TRBV5-1,TRBD2,CASSSRSGLVNEQYF,TGCGCCAGCAGCTCAAGATCGGGACTAGTAAACGAGCAGTACTTC
NA,TRBJ1-2,TRBV7-2,TRBD1,CASSSTGIFYGYTF,TGTGCCAGCAGCTCGACAGGGATCTTCTATGGCTACACCTTC
NA,TRBJ2-3,TRBV7-9,NA,CASSLGRRTDTQYF,TGTGCCAGCAGCTTAGGCAGACGCACAGATACGCAGTATTTT
NA,TRBJ2-2,TRBV6-1,TRBD1,CASSPLGTGYTGELFF,TGTGCCAGCAGTCCTCTTGGGACAGGGTACACCGGGGAGCTGTTTTTT
NA,TRBJ1-1,TRBV5-1,NA,CASSLEGRGTEAFF,TGCGCCAGCAGCTTGGAAGGTCGGGGCACTGAAGCTTTCTTT
NA,TRBJ2-4,TRBV5-5,TRBD1,CASSLEGARSNIQYF,TGTGCCAGCAGCTTGGAGGGGGCCAGGTCAAACATTCAGTACTTC
NA,TRBJ1-2,TRBV7-3,TRBD1,CASSFRQGAGSYGYTF,TGTGCCAGCAGCTTTCGACAGGGGGCTGGGAGCTATGGCTACACCTTC
NA,TRBJ1-2,TRBV6-5,NA,CASSYYRDYGYTF,TGTGCCAGCAGTTACTATAGAGACTATGGCTACACCTTC
NA,TRBJ2-3,TRBV19,TRBD1,CASSNRDRAADTQYF,TGTGCCAGTAGTAACCGGGACAGGGCTGCAGATACGCAGTATTTT
few,TRBJ2-1,TRBV7-9,TRBD1,CASSFVNRGHNEQFF,TGTGCCAGCAGCTTTGTGAACAGGGGGCACAATGAGCAGTTCTTC
NA,TRBJ2-1,TRBV12-3/TRBV12-4,TRBD2,CASSLRPSGGYNEQFF,TGTGCCAGCAGTTTACGTCCTAGCGGGGGGTACAATGAGCAGTTCTTC
NA,TRBJ2-5,TRBV9,TRBD2,CASSVGREGTQYF,TGTGCCAGCAGCGTGGGACGGGAGGGGACCCAGTACTTC
NA,TRBJ2-1,TRBV6-5,NA,CASSPTGTADYNEQFF,TGTGCCAGCAGTCCGACGGGGACCGCCGATTACAATGAGCAGTTCTTC
NA,TRBJ2-5,TRBV20-1,NA,CSARGRAGTQYF,TGCAGTGCTAGAGGCAGGGCCGGGACCCAGTACTTC
few,TRBJ1-2,TRBV30,NA,CAWSLQGSGYTF,TGTGCCTGGAGTTTACAGGGATCTGGCTACACCTTC
NA,TRBJ2-2,TRBV18,NA,CASSPYPSHTGELFF,TGTGCCAGCTCACCCTATCCAAGCCACACCGGGGAGCTGTTTTTT
NA,TRBJ2-3,TRBV4-3,NA,CASSQGVLDTQYF,TGCGCCAGCAGCCAGGGAGTTCTCGATACGCAGTATTTT
NA,TRBJ1-1,TRBV20-1,TRBD1,CSAPDRVRTEAFF,TGCAGTGCGCCAGACAGGGTAAGGACTGAAGCTTTCTTT
NA,TRBJ2-7,TRBV20-1,TRBD1,CSARALGQGVSYEQYF,TGCAGTGCTAGAGCTCTCGGGCAGGGGGTCTCCTACGAGCAGTACTTC
NA,TRBJ2-5,TRBV7-6,TRBD1,CATSRSPQGLGETQYF,TGTGCCACCAGCAGATCCCCACAGGGGCTTGGTGAGACCCAGTACTTC
NA,TRBJ2-3,TRBV20-1,TRBD2,CSARDANSLAGGTDTQYF,TGCAGTGCTAGAGACGCCAACTCACTAGCGGGGGGTACAGATACGCAGTATTTT
few,TRBJ2-7,TRBV6-6,NA,CASSFSSRESREQYF,TGTGCCAGCAGTTTCAGTAGCCGGGAGTCGAGGGAGCAGTACTTC
many,TRBJ1-1,TRBV10-3,TRBD1,CAISESGTAHAYTEAFF,TGTGCCATCAGTGAGTCCGGGACAGCCCATGCCTACACTGAAGCTTTCTTT
few,TRBJ1-1,TRBV7-2,NA,CASSLEAGTGAFF,TGTGCCAGCAGCTTAGAAGCAGGGACGGGGGCTTTCTTT
few,TRBJ2-5,TRBV11-2,TRBD1,CASSPTTGGQETQYF,TGTGCCAGCAGTCCAACCACAGGGGGCCAAGAGACCCAGTACTTC
NA,TRBJ2-1,TRBV9,TRBD2,CASSLRLAGFGDEQFF,TGTGCCAGCAGCCTCAGACTAGCGGGGTTCGGTGATGAGCAGTTCTTC
few,TRBJ1-2,TRBV29-1,NA,CSTSLLNYGYTF,TGCAGCACCAGCCTCCTTAACTATGGCTACACCTTC
few,TRBJ1-1,TRBV7-6,NA,CASSRWGTEAFF,TGTGCCAGCAGCCGTTGGGGCACTGAAGCTTTCTTT
NA,TRBJ2-1,TRBV7-9,NA,CASSLGLGREQFF,TGTGCCAGCAGCTTAGGGTTGGGTAGGGAGCAGTTCTTC
few,TRBJ2-3,TRBV7-6,NA,CASSPRTLRTDTQYF,TGTGCCAGCAGCCCTAGGACTCTCCGCACAGATACGCAGTATTTT
NA,TRBJ1-6,TRBV7-9,NA,CASRPISTAGSPLHF,TGTGCCAGCAGACCCATCTCCACGGCGGGTTCACCCCTCCACTTT